A single sample is the source of the 25 T cell receptor beta chains below, sequenced in a study of T cell clonotyping in hematopoietic cell transplantation. TCRdb's table, derived via immunoSEQ multiplex PCR, lists solely in-frame clones and lacks some. The sample lists roughly 13,000 clones, about 98% seen once, with about 4.4% in the top ten. This material consisted of peripheral blood mononuclear cells, taken 30 days after allogeneic stem cell transplant. These receptor sequences come from a female patient aged 50-59 years who had an allogeneic stem cell transplant from an unrelated donor, so T cells may come from the graft donor. Some clones in this sample may be carry-over from other donors' samples.

V is TRBV9 and J is TRBJ2-2, with D possibly matching TRBD2 (5 bases). V was cut by 0 bases and J by 0 bases, with 9 bases left in between. Germline CDR1 SGDLS, CDR2 YYNGEE. The CDR3 loop spans 16 amino acids. The CDR3 spells CASSVGPGTNTGELFF. CDR3 coding DNA: TGTGCCAGCAGCGTAGGTCCGGGAACGAACACCGGGGAGCTGTTTTTT.

V and J are TRBV12-5 and TRBJ2-3, with unresolved D. Germline V gene lookup returns CDR1 LGHNT and CDR2 FRNRAP. V was clipped by 0 bases and J by 0 bases, with 19 bases between them. The CDR3 covers 19 residues. The CDR3 nucleotides are TGTGCTAGTGGTTTGGTATTCGAAAACATCCCGGGTAGCACAGATACGCAGTATTTT. Translating gives CASGLVFENIPGSTDTQYF.

The chain uses TRBV7-3 and TRBJ1-1; 7 nucleotides align to TRBD1. The CDR3 runs 13 residues. Germline lookup yields CDR1 SGHTA and CDR2 FQGTGA. The V segment lost 5 bases and the J segment 5 bases; nucleotides outside the gene matches: 5. In nucleotides, the CDR3 is TGTGCCAGCAGCCTCACAGGGGTTACTGAAGCTTTCTTT. As protein: CASSLTGVTEAFF.

The J gene is TRBJ2-1, the V gene TRBV6-4; either TRBD1 or TRBD2 may supply D (5 bases each). The length of the CDR3 is 15 residues. Germline-derived CDR1 and CDR2 are MRHNA and SNTAGT. Trimming removed 8 bases at V and 1 base at J, with 15 bases between. For the CDR3, the DNA is TGTGCCAGCTCATCGGACGGGACGTCCTACAATGAGCAGTTCTTC. The encoded protein is CASSSDGTSYNEQFF.

The J gene is TRBJ2-1, the V gene TRBV5-6; TRBD2 matches 10 bases. V gave up 1 base and J gave up 4 bases; unmatched junction bases: 5. This CDR3 has 16 amino acids. The germline gives CDR1 SGHDT, CDR2 YYEEEE. The CDR3 reads CASSLLSGGGYNEQFF. The CDR3, as DNA: TGTGCCAGCAGCTTGCTCAGCGGGGGGGGGTACAATGAGCAGTTCTTC.

This chain's CDR3 is CASSESAYEQYF. The CDR3, as DNA: TGTGCCAGCAGTGAATCAGCCTACGAGCAGTACTTC. The chain is built from TRBV2 and TRBJ2-7; D unclear. Germline CDR1 reads SNHLY; CDR2 reads FYNNEI. The V end lost 2 bases, the J end lost 2 bases, and 4 bases lay between the germline ends. CDR3 length: 12 residues.

The chain uses TRBV5-1 and TRBJ1-2, with D maybe TRBD1 (6 bases). This CDR3 is 14 amino acids long. Looked up from germline, CDR1 is SGHRS and CDR2 is YFSETQ. V was shortened by 0 bases and J by 3 bases, with 9 bases between the two germline ends. In nucleotides, the CDR3 is TGCGCCAGCAGCTTGGAGGGACAAGACTATGGCTACACCTTC. Its protein is CASSLEGQDYGYTF.

This clone was found a few times. The chain carries TRBV6-5 and TRBJ1-5, with D tentatively TRBD1 (5 bases). The CDR3 runs to 16 residues. V lost 0 bases to trimming and J lost 3 bases, with 12 bases between them. The germline V gene encodes CDR1 MNHEY and CDR2 SVGAGI. The DNA for the CDR3 is TGTGCCAGCAGTTACTCGGCGGGGGGGAACAATCAGCCCCAGCATTTT. Its translation: CASSYSAGGNNQPQHF.

The chain recombines TRBV6-6 with TRBJ1-5, with D perhaps matching TRBD1 (6 bases). There are 14 residues in the CDR3. The germline V and J ends were trimmed by 4 bases and 7 bases, with 14 bases remaining between them. Germline V gives CDR1 MNHNY, CDR2 SVGAGI (reference sequence). This chain's CDR3 is CASSLQGSGQPQHF. The CDR3 coding sequence is TGTGCCAGCAGTTTACAGGGTTCCGGCCAGCCCCAGCATTTT.

The rearrangement uses TRBV9 and TRBJ1-5; 11 nucleotides agree with TRBD1. The CDR3 extends over 17 amino acids. Trimming removed 0 bases from V and 6 bases from J; junction bases left unmatched: 8. Germline loops: CDR1 SGDLS, CDR2 YYNGEE. This CDR3 is CASSVVYWGTGGQPQHF. DNA for the CDR3: TGTGCCAGCAGCGTAGTTTATTGGGGGACAGGGGGTCAGCCCCAGCATTTT.

The chain employs TRBV9 and TRBJ2-7, with TRBD1 as a possible D gene (6 bases). V was clipped by 3 bases and J by 3 bases, with 10 bases between them. Germline V gives CDR1 SGDLS, CDR2 YYNGEE. The CDR3 has 13 amino acids. CDR3 region: CASSGGQSYEQYF. DNA of the CDR3: TGTGCCAGCAGCGGGGGGCAGAGCTACGAGCAGTACTTC.

The rearrangement links TRBV7-6 to TRBJ2-2; weak D call: TRBD2 (5 bases). Germline loops: CDR1 SGHVS, CDR2 FNYEAQ. This CDR3 is built from 17 residues. The V end was cut by 1 base, the J end by 1 base, with 13 bases between. The CDR3 protein is CASSLVRGTVNTGELFF. The CDR3 DNA is TGTGCCAGCAGCTTAGTTCGGGGAACTGTGAACACCGGGGAGCTGTTTTTT.

J is TRBJ1-2 and V is TRBV19, with 8 nucleotides matching TRBD1. V shed 6 bases, J shed 4 bases, and the junction held 7 bases outside the gene matches. In germline, CDR1 is LNHDA, CDR2 SQIVND (reference sequence). This CDR3 is 14 amino acids long. CDR3 region: CASRGQESPYGYTF. CDR3 coding DNA: TGTGCCAGTAGGGGACAGGAATCCCCCTATGGCTACACCTTC.

The chain uses TRBV30 and TRBJ2-7; the D is unclear. CDR1 and CDR2 (germline): GTSNPN, SVGIG (reference sequence). V was trimmed by 1 base and J by 4 bases, leaving 5 bases between them. This CDR3 spans 11 amino acids. The CDR3 is CAWSERYEQYF. Written as DNA, the CDR3 is TGTGCCTGGAGTGAAAGGTACGAGCAGTACTTC.

The V gene is TRBV7-2, the J gene TRBJ1-5, with D perhaps TRBD1 (5 bases). Germline-derived CDR1 and CDR2 are SGHTA and FQGNSA. The CDR3 sequence is 14 residues long. V was pared by 2 bases and J by 6 bases, with 11 bases between. The DNA for the CDR3 is TGTGCCAGCAGCTTAAAGCAGGGAGGTCAGCCCCAGCATTTT. Translated: CASSLKQGGQPQHF.

The rearrangement joins TRBV11-3 to TRBJ2-3; D possibly corresponds to TRBD1 (6 bases). The CDR3 is 15 amino acids. Trimming shortened V by 3 bases and J by 2 bases, and 12 bases separated the two germline ends. Germline CDR1 is SGHNT and CDR2 is YENEEA. The CDR3 DNA is TGTGCCAGCAGCTTCGGACAGACTCACACAGATACGCAGTATTTT. It translates to CASSFGQTHTDTQYF. Filled out from reference TRBV11-3 and TRBJ2-3, the complete variable domain reads EAGVVQSPRYKIIEKKQPVAFWCNPISGHNTLYWYLQNLGQGPELLIRYENEEAVDDSQLPKDRFSAERLKGVDSTLKIQPAELGDSAVYLCASSFGQTHTDTQYFGPGTRLTVL.

The rearrangement uses TRBV6-5 and TRBJ1-5; no reliable D call. Germline CDR1 reads MNHEY; CDR2 reads SVGAGI. V dropped 6 bases and J dropped 4 bases, with 16 bases sitting between them. The CDR3 has 15 amino acids. This chain's CDR3 is CASRYRSRGNQPQHF. The DNA of the CDR3 is TGTGCCAGCAGGTATAGGAGTCGAGGAAATCAGCCCCAGCATTTT.

The genes are TRBV25-1 and TRBJ2-5, with TRBD2 matching 10 bases. There are 16 residues in the CDR3. Germline trimming cut 4 bases from V and 5 bases from J; bases unmatched to any gene: 10. CDR1 is MGHDK, CDR2 SYGVNS, per germline. CDR3 DNA: TGTGCCAGCAGTGGTGGGGTGGGTAGCGGGGGGGAGACCCAGTACTTC. It translates to CASSGGVGSGGETQYF.

The V gene is TRBV21-1, the J gene TRBJ2-7; the table's D call of TRBD2 was not tested on the DNA. TRBV21-1 is a pseudogene. CDR3 length equals 19 residues. The CDR3 sequence is CASSKTQGATSGSVYEQYF. CDR3 sequence (DNA): TGTGCCAGCAGCAAAACACAGGGGGCGACTAGCGGGAGTGTATACGAGCAGTACTTC.

This chain links TRBV11-3 with TRBJ2-1; TRBD2 matches 11 bases. CDR1 and CDR2 (germline): SGHNT, YENEEA. This CDR3 comprises 17 residues. J was trimmed by 7 bases and V by 4 bases; bases with no gene match: 12. CDR3 residues: CASSYQRSGGAGNEQFF. DNA for the CDR3: TGTGCCAGCAGCTATCAACGTAGCGGGGGGGCCGGGAATGAGCAGTTCTTC.

DNA for the CDR3: TGTGCCAGCAGCTTAATACTAGCGGGGGCCACCGGAGAGACCCAGTACTTC. Translation: CASSLILAGATGETQYF. The chain joins TRBV7-6 to TRBJ2-5; 11 bases map to TRBD2. The germline V gene has CDR1 SGHVS and CDR2 FNYEAQ. V shed 2 bases and J 4 bases; nucleotides not matched to a gene: 9. This CDR3 region has 17 residues.

The gene calls are TRBV7-9 and TRBJ1-2; TRBD1 aligns across 12 bases. CDR1 SEHNR and CDR2 FQNEAQ come from the germline V gene (reference sequence). After removal of 3 bases from V and 8 bases from J, the junction contained 4 bases not matched to a gene. The CDR3 spans 14 residues. The CDR3 DNA is TGTGCCAGCAGCTTGGGACAGGGGGCGAACGGCTACACCTTC. It encodes CASSLGQGANGYTF.

V usage is TRBV25-1 and J usage is TRBJ2-1; TRBD1 might be the D (6 bases). The CDR3 consists of 15 residues. Trimming removed 2 bases from V and 8 bases from J, with 16 bases in between. Germline V gives CDR1 MGHDK, CDR2 SYGVNS. The DNA for the CDR3 is TGTGCCAGCAGTGAACCCGCAGGGGCCTTGGATGAGCAGTTCTTC. It codes for CASSEPAGALDEQFF.

The chain employs TRBV23-1 and TRBJ2-3; a weak D match, TRBD2 (6 bases). TRBV23-1 is sorted into the ORF group, with uncertain function. CDR3 length: 18 residues. V shed 4 bases and J shed 1 base, with 21 bases lying between them. The CDR3 sequence: CASSPAPIGGCRTDTQYF. DNA of the CDR3: TGCGCCAGCAGTCCGGCGCCGATCGGGGGTTGTCGCACAGATACGCAGTATTTT.

The chain links TRBV14 to TRBJ1-2, with TRBD1 identical over 9 bases. The CDR3 is 14 amino acids. Germline CDR1 reads SGHDN; CDR2 reads FVKESK. Trimming removed 4 bases from V and 6 bases from J; junction bases left unmatched: 6. This chain's CDR3 is CASSPGQGTHGYTF. CDR3 in DNA: TGTGCCAGCAGCCCAGGACAGGGGACTCATGGCTACACCTTC.